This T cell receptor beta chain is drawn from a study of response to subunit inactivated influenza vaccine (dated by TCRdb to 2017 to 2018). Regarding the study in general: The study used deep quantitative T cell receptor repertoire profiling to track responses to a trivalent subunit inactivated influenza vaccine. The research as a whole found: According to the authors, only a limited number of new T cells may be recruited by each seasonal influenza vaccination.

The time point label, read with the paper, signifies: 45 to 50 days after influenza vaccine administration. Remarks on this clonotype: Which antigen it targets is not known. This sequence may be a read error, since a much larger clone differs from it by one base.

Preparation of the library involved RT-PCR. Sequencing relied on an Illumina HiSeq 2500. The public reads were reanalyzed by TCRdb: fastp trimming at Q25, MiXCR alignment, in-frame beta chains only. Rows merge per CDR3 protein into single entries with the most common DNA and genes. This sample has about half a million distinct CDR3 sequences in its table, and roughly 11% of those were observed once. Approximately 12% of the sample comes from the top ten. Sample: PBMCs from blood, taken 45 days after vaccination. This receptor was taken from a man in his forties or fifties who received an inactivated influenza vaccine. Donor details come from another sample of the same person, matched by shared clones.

CDR3 reads: CAGSAGLAGGNNEQFF. The DNA sequence reads TGCGCCGGCAGCGCAGGACTAGCGGGGGGGAACAATGAGCAGTTCTTC. The chain is made from TRBV5-1 and TRBJ2-1; the junction holds 15 bases that match TRBD2. CDR1 SGHRS and CDR2 YFSETQ are derived from the germline V gene. Measured from the cysteine to the phenylalanine, the CDR3 is 16 residues long. Only CDR3 DNA is held: 48 bases, read in frame from base 1.